What follows is one T cell receptor beta chain and its context. Germline V lookup: CDR1 SGHVS, CDR2 FQNEAQ. V was shortened by 1 base and J by 6 bases, with 17 bases between the two germline ends. The CDR3 is 16 amino acids. The data stem from a study of human T cells and chemical hapten exposure. Using its own MiXCR run on the RACE reads, TCRdb lists one record per CDR3 protein. The profile shows approximately 84,000 distinct CDR3 sequences, over 7% of them singletons. Time point defined: healthy volunteer bleed at 6 weeks. Before extraction, the whole blood was not fractionated, and total RNA was taken from it.

The sequence was obtained from a male donor in good health. Some clones in this sample may be carry-over from other donors' samples. Sequenced input: whole blood. The chain uses TRBV7-8 and TRBJ2-3, with D perhaps matching TRBD2 (5 bases). This CDR3 is CASSLVLGGLADTQYF. CDR3 nucleotide sequence: TGTGCCAGCAGCTTAGTGCTCGGAGGTCTTGCGGATACGCAGTATTTT.